This T cell receptor (beta chain) was identified in a study of cytomegalovirus exposure and HLA in healthy donors. Study-wide findings and caveats: Investigators reported 150 to 200 TCR beta chains as tied to cytomegalovirus. In the 120 validation repertoires, around 95% of cluster scores exceeded 0, per a later analysis.

Some clones are missing from TCRdb's copy, which holds only in-frame ones; the method was immunoSEQ multiplex PCR. The sample holds 150,000 to 200,000 clones, roughly 85% seen once. The CDR3 covers 11 residues. Per the germline V gene, CDR1 is MNHNS and CDR2 is SASEGT. V shed 3 bases, J shed 15 bases, and the junction held 5 bases outside the gene matches. Regarding this clone: Its antigen is still unknown.

The source of this sequence is a young man in good health and CMV-seropositive. Sequencing was performed on PBMCs. J is TRBJ2-1 and V is TRBV6-1, with 7 bases aligning to TRBD2. In nucleotides, the CDR3 is TGTGCCAGCAGTGAGCAAGCGGGGCCGTTCTTC. This codes for CASSEQAGPFF.